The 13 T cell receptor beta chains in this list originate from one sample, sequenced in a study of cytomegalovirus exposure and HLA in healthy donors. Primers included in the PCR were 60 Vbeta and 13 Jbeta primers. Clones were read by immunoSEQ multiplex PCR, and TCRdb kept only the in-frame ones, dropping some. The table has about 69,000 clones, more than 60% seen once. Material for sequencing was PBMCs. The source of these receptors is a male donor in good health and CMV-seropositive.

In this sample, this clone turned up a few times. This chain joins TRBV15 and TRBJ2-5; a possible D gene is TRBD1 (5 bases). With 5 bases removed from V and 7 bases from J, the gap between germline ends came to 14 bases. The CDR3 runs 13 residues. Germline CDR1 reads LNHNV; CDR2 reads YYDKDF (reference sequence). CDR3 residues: CATSDVQGGTQYF. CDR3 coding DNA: TGTGCCACCAGCGATGTCCAGGGTGGGACCCAGTACTTC.

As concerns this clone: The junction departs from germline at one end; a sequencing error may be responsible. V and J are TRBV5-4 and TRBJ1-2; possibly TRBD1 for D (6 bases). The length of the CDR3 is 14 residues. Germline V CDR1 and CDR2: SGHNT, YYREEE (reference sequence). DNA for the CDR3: TGTGCCGGCAGCTTGGCCGCGGGGGGGCGAGGCTACACCTTC. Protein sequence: CAGSLAAGGRGYTF.

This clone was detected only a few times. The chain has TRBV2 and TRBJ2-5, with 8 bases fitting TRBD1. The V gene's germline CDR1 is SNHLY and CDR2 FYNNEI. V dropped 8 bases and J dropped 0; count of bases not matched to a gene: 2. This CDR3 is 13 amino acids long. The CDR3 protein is CASDRGYQETQYF. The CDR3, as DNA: TGTGCCAGCGACAGGGGCTACCAAGAGACCCAGTACTTC.

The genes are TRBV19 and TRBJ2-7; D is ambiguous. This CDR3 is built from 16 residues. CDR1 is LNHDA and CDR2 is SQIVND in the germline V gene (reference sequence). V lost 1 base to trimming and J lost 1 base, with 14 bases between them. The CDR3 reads CASSIGPGRSSYEQYF. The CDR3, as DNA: TGTGCCAGTAGTATAGGGCCTGGCAGGTCTTCCTACGAGCAGTACTTC.

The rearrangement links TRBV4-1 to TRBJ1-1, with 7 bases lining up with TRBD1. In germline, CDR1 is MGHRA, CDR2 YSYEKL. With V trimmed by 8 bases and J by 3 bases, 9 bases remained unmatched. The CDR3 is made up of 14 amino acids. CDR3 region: CASALKQGYTEAFF. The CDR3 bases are TGCGCCAGCGCCTTAAAACAGGGGTACACTGAAGCTTTCTTT.

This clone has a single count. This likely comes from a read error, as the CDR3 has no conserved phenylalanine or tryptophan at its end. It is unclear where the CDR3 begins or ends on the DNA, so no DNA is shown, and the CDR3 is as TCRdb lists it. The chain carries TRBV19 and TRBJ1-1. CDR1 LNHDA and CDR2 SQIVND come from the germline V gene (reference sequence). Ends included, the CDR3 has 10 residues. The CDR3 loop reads CASSPQGLWR.

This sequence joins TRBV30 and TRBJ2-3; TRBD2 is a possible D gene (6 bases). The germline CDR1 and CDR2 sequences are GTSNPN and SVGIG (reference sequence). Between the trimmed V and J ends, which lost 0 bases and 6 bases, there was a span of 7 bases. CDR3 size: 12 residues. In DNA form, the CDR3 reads TGTGCCTGGAGTGTACGGGGGGATACGCAGTATTTT. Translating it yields CAWSVRGDTQYF.

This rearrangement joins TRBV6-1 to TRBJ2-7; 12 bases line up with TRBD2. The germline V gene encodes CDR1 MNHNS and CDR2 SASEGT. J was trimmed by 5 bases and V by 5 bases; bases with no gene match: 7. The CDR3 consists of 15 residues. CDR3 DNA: TGTGCCAGCAGTCCTCTAGCGGGGGGGCTCAACGAGCAGTACTTC. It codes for CASSPLAGGLNEQYF.

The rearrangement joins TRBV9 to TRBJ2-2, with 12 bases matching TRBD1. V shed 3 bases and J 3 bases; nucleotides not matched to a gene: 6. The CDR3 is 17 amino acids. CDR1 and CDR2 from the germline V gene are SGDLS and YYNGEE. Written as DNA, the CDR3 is TGTGCCAGCAGCGCGAGGGACAGGGGGCTTTACACCGGGGAGCTGTTTTTT. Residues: CASSARDRGLYTGELFF.

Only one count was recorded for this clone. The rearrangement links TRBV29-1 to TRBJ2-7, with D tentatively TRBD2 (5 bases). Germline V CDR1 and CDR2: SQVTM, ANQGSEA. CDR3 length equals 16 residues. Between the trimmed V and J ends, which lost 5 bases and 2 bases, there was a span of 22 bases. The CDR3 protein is CSVSGPAEAPPYEQYF. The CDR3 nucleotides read TGCAGCGTTTCCGGACCGGCGGAGGCCCCACCCTACGAGCAGTACTTC.

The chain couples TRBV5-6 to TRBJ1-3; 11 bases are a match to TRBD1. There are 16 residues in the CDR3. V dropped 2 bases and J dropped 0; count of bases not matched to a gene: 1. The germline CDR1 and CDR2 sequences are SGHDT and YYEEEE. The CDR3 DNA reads TGTGCCAGCAGCTTAGGACAGGGGGCCTCTGGAAACACCATATATTTT. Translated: CASSLGQGASGNTIYF.

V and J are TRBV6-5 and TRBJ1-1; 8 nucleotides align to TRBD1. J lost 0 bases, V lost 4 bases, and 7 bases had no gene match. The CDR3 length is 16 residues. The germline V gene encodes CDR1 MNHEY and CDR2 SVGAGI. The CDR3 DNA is TGTGCCAGCAGTTCTACAGGGGGTATTGTGAACACTGAAGCTTTCTTT. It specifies CASSSTGGIVNTEAFF.

CDR3 nucleotides: TGTGCCAGCAGCACCACGGGACAAGACAATGAGCAGTTCTTC. Amino acid sequence: CASSTTGQDNEQFF. J is TRBJ2-1 and V is TRBV7-3, with D maybe TRBD1 (6 bases). CDR3 length: 14 amino acids. V was shortened by 5 bases and J by 5 bases, with 13 bases between the two germline ends. The germline CDR1 and CDR2 sequences are SGHTA and FQGTGA. Together with reference TRBV7-3 and TRBJ2-1, the CDR3 gives the full variable domain: GAGVSQTPSNKVTEKGKYVELRCDPISGHTALYWYRQSLGQGPEFLIYFQGTGAADDSGLPNDRFFAVRPEGSVSTLKIQRTERGDSAVYLCASSTTGQDNEQFFGPGTRLTVL.